The next 20 T cell receptor beta chains were all read from a single sample in a study of shared clonotypes between healthy human individuals. Profiling relied on immunoSEQ multiplex PCR, and the TCRdb table lists in-frame clones only, not all of them. The top ten hold about 0.39% of the sample, which has approximately 2.3 million clones, approximately 95% seen once. The specimen was naive CD4+ T cells from PBMCs. Subset meaning: CD45RA+ positively selected. The receptor set was obtained from a man younger than 35 in good health. Some clones in this sample may be carry-over from other donors' samples.

The J gene is TRBJ2-7, the V gene TRBV5-1; possible D gene TRBD2, 5 bases. The germline gives CDR1 SGHRS, CDR2 YFSETQ. This CDR3 is built from 13 residues. V lost 2 bases and J 2 bases, leaving 8 bases between the germline ends. The chain's CDR3 is CASSFGGTYEQYF. The CDR3 DNA reads as TGCGCCAGCAGCTTCGGAGGCACCTACGAGCAGTACTTC.

The J gene is TRBJ2-3, the V gene TRBV28; 7 bases are shared with TRBD2. The germline V gene encodes CDR1 MDHEN and CDR2 SYDVKM. The J segment lost 7 bases and the V segment lost 4 bases, leaving 11 bases of the junction unmatched. CDR3 length: 15 amino acids. CDR3 nucleotide sequence: TGTGCCAGCAGTTCGGCGGGGGTAGATTTGAATACGCAGTATTTT. Amino acid sequence: CASSSAGVDLNTQYF.

The rearrangement joins TRBV29-1 to TRBJ2-7; D tentatively reads TRBD1 or TRBD2 (5 bases each). The V end lost 1 base, the J end lost 5 bases, and 15 bases lay between the germline ends. The germline gives CDR1 SQVTM, CDR2 ANQGSEA. The CDR3 loop spans 14 amino acids. This CDR3 is CSVEGGRGVDEQYF. The CDR3 nucleotides are TGCAGCGTTGAAGGGGGTAGGGGAGTCGACGAGCAGTACTTC.

The chain uses TRBV10-3 and TRBJ1-1; 8 nucleotides match TRBD1. The CDR3 is made up of 15 amino acids. Germline CDR1 ENHRY, CDR2 SYGVKD. J was trimmed by 1 base and V by 4 bases; bases with no gene match: 5. DNA for the CDR3: TGTGCCATCAGTGGGGGGGACAGGAGGAACACTGAAGCTTTCTTT. This codes for CAISGGDRRNTEAFF.

The chain recombines TRBV25-1 with TRBJ2-7, with TRBD1 matching over 7 bases. Germline V CDR1 and CDR2: MGHDK, SYGVNS. The ends lost 6 bases at V and 6 bases at J; junction bases unmatched: 8. The length of the CDR3 is 13 residues. The CDR3 DNA is TGTGCCAGCAGAGACAGGGATGTAGGCGAGCAGTACTTC. Translation: CASRDRDVGEQYF.

The chain is built from TRBV6-1 and TRBJ1-2, with D perhaps matching TRBD1 (5 bases). V lost 3 bases to trimming and J lost 13 bases, with 18 bases between them. The CDR3 has 13 residues. CDR1 is MNHNS, CDR2 SASEGT, per germline. CDR3: CASSEGQILVVTF. CDR3 nucleotides: TGTGCCAGCAGTGAGGGGCAGATCCTAGTCGTCACCTTC.

Concerning this clone: This CDR3 is also generated by other DNA sequences in the sample. V usage is TRBV6-1 and J usage is TRBJ2-7, with 10 bases that match TRBD2. Germline CDR1 and CDR2: MNHNS and SASEGT. This CDR3 has 14 amino acids. J was trimmed by 0 bases and V by 5 bases; bases with no gene match: 1. This CDR3 reads CASSRTSGSYEQYF. In DNA, the CDR3 is TGTGCCAGCAGTAGGACTAGCGGCTCCTACGAGCAGTACTTC.

A remark on this clone: Its ends do not fully match the called genes, so a read error is possible. This CDR3 is also generated by other DNA sequences in the sample. The CDR3 reads CASSPLGGAEAFF. CDR3 sequence (DNA): TGTGCCAGCTCACCCCTGGGAGGGGCTGAGGCTTTCTTT. The chain recombines TRBV18 with TRBJ1-1, with a weak D call TRBD1 (5 bases). The CDR3 length is 13 residues. The germline CDR1 and CDR2 sequences are KGHSH and LQKENI.

Concerning this clone itself: This sample also contains other DNA sequences that code for the same CDR3. This rearrangement joins TRBV2 to TRBJ2-2; D not certain. CDR3 length: 12 residues. Germline V gene sequence: CDR1 SNHLY, CDR2 FYNNEI. V lost 2 bases to trimming and J lost 6 bases, with 4 bases between them. CDR3 amino acids: CASSELAGELFF. CDR3 DNA: TGTGCCAGCAGTGAATTGGCCGGGGAGCTGTTTTTT.

The chain employs TRBV28 and TRBJ2-1, with D unresolved. This CDR3 spans 15 amino acids. The V gene lost 2 bases and the J gene lost 10 bases, with 18 bases spanning the gap. Germline values: CDR1 MDHEN, CDR2 SYDVKM. CDR3 DNA sequence: TGTGCCAGCAGTTTAGGTGGCTCCCGGCCTAAGGAGCAGTTCTTC. Its translation: CASSLGGSRPKEQFF.

The chain is built from TRBV5-1 and TRBJ1-1, with 10 bases matching TRBD1. The CDR3 has 16 residues. Trimming at V came to 5 bases and at J to 3 bases, leaving 10 bases not matched to a gene. Germline loops: CDR1 SGHRS, CDR2 YFSETQ. Here the CDR3 reads CASRAPGQGLDTEAFF. Written as DNA, the CDR3 is TGCGCCAGCAGGGCGCCGGGACAGGGGTTAGACACTGAAGCTTTCTTT.

The chain uses TRBV9 and TRBJ2-1; the match to TRBD2 covers 13 bases. Looked up from germline, CDR1 is SGDLS and CDR2 is YYNGEE. CDR3 length: 17 residues. The trim removed 6 bases at V and 7 bases at J, leaving 13 bases unmatched. In nucleotides, the CDR3 is TGTGCCAGCACCACAGGACTAGCGGGAGCCCCGGGGAATGAGCAGTTCTTC. It codes for CASTTGLAGAPGNEQFF.

This clone came up a few times. The chain recombines TRBV14 with TRBJ1-1, with D perhaps matching TRBD1 (6 bases). Germline V lookup: CDR1 SGHDN, CDR2 FVKESK. The ends were cut back, 1 base at V and 11 bases at J, with 14 bases in the middle. The CDR3 totals 13 residues. The CDR3 protein is CASSQVDTTGAFF. CDR3 nucleotide sequence: TGTGCCAGCAGCCAAGTGGACACCACAGGGGCTTTCTTT. The full variable domain, in which reference TRBV14 and TRBJ1-1 provide the parts outside the CDR3, is EAGVTQFPSHSVIEKGQTVTLRCDPISGHDNLYWYRRVMGKEIKFLLHFVKESKQDESGMPNNRFLAERTGGTYSTLKVQPAELEDSGVYFCASSQVDTTGAFFGQGTRLTVV.

This chain connects TRBV4-1 to TRBJ2-7, with D perhaps matching TRBD1 or TRBD2 (7 bases each). Looked up from germline, CDR1 is MGHRA and CDR2 is YSYEKL. CDR3 length: 15 residues. Deletions cut 4 bases from V and 2 bases from J, with 15 bases between. The CDR3 nucleotides are TGCGCCAGCAGCCTGAGGGGGCTAGCGGCCTACGAGCAGTACTTC. It is translated as CASSLRGLAAYEQYF.

The chain has TRBV28 and TRBJ1-5; D unclear. The length of the CDR3 is 12 residues. Germline lookup yields CDR1 MDHEN and CDR2 SYDVKM. The DNA of the CDR3 is TGTGTTACCGGGCGTACCCTACGGCCCCAGCATTTT. Translation: CVTGRTLRPQHF.

This clone was counted only a few times. The V gene is TRBV7-3, the J gene TRBJ1-2; 8 nucleotides match TRBD1. CDR3 length equals 14 residues. J lost 5 bases, V lost 5 bases, and 7 bases had no gene match. CDR1 SGHTA and CDR2 FQGTGA come from the germline V gene. CDR3 nucleotide sequence: TGTGCCAGCAGCGGGACAGGCCCTATGTATGGCTACACCTTC. It specifies CASSGTGPMYGYTF.

This clone was picked up a small number of times. The V gene is TRBV19, the J gene TRBJ1-2, with a tentative D call TRBD1 (6 bases). The V end was cut by 0 bases, the J end by 9 bases, with 14 bases between. This CDR3 spans 14 amino acids. From germline, CDR1 is LNHDA and CDR2 SQIVND (reference sequence). CDR3 sequence (DNA): TGTGCCAGTAGTATAGATCTGGGAGGGGGACGCTACACCTTC. The encoded protein is CASSIDLGGGRYTF.

This clone was recorded only once. The rearrangement links TRBV6-5 to TRBJ2-7, with TRBD2 matching over 8 bases. The length of the CDR3 is 15 residues. Germline V gives CDR1 MNHEY, CDR2 SVGAGI. With V trimmed by 6 bases and J by 4 bases, 11 bases remained unmatched. CDR3 region: CASSLQGLGGYEQYF. CDR3 nucleotides: TGTGCCAGCAGCCTTCAGGGACTAGGGGGTTACGAGCAGTACTTC.

The chain carries TRBV5-1 and TRBJ2-1, with D perhaps matching TRBD2 (6 bases). The CDR3 length is 13 residues. V dropped 4 bases and J dropped 13 bases, with 18 bases sitting between them. The germline CDR1 and CDR2 sequences are SGHRS and YFSETQ. CDR3 residues: CASSVGGASLQFF. CDR3 in DNA: TGCGCCAGCAGCGTCGGAGGGGCGAGCCTTCAGTTCTTC. The full variable domain, in which reference TRBV5-1 and TRBJ2-1 provide the parts outside the CDR3, is KAGVTQTPRYLIKTRGQQVTLSCSPISGHRSVSWYQQTPGQGLQFLFEYFSETQRNKGNFPGRFSGRQFSNSRSEMNVSTLELGDSALYLCASSVGGASLQFFGPGTRLTVL.

With regard to this clone: The same CDR3 can be traced to other DNA sequences in this sample. The chain is built from TRBV2 and TRBJ2-7; TRBD1 might be the D (5 bases). The germline gives CDR1 SNHLY, CDR2 FYNNEI. The CDR3 contains 12 residues. Trimming took off 7 bases at V and 4 bases at J, with 11 bases between the two ends. CDR3 sequence (DNA): TGTGCCAGCACCAGGGTCCCATACGAGCAGTACTTC. This encodes CASTRVPYEQYF.